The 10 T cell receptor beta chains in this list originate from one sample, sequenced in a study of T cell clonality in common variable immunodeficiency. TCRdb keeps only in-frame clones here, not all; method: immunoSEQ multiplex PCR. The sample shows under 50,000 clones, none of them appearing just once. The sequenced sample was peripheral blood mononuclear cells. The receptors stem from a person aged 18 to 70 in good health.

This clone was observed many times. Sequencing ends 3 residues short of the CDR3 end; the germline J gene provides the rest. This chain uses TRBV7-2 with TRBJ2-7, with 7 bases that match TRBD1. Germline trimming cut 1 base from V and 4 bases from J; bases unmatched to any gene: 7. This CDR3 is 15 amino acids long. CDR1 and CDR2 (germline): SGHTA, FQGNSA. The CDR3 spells CASSLGGQLLYEQYF. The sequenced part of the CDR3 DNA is TGTGCCAGCAGCTTAGGGGGACAGCTCCTATACGAG.

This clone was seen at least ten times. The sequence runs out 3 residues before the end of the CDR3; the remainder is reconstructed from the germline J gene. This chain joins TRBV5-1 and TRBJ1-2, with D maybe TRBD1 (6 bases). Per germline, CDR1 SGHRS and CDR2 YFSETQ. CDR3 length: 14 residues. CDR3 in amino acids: CASSQGFGAVGYTF. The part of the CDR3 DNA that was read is TGCGCCAGCAGCCAGGGGTTTGGGGCCGTAGGC.

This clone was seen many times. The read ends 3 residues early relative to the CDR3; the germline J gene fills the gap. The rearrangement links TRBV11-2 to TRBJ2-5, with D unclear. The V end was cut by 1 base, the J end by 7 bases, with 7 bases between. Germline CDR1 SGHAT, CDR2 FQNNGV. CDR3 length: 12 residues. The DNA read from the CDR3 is TGTGCCAGCAGCTTAGTCCCCGGGACC. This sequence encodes CASSLVPGT. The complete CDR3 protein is CASSLVPGTQYF.

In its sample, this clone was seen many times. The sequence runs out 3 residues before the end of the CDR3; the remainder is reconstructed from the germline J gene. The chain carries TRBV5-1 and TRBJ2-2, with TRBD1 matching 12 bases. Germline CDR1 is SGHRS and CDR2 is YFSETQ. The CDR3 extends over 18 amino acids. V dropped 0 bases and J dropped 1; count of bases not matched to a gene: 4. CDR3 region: CASSLEGTGGRNTGELFF. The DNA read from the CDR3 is TGCGCCAGCAGCTTGGAGGGGACAGGGGGCCGGAACACCGGGGAG.

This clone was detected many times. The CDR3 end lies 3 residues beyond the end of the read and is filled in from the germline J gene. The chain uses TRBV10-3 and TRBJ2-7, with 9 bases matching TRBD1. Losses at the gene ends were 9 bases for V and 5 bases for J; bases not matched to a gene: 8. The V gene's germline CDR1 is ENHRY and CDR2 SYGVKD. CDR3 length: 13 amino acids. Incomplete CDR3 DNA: TGTGCCATTAACCGGGACAGGGTGGACGAG. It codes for CAINRDRVDE. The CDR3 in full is CAINRDRVDEQYF.

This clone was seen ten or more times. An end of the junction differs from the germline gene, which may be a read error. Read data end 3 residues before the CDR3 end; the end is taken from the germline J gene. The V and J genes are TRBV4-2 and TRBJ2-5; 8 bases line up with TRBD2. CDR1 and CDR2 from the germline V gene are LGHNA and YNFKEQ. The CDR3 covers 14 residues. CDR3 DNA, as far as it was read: TGCGCCAGCAGCTTCGGGGGGGGCCGGGAGACC. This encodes CASSFGGGRET. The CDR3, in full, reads CASSFGGGRETQYF.

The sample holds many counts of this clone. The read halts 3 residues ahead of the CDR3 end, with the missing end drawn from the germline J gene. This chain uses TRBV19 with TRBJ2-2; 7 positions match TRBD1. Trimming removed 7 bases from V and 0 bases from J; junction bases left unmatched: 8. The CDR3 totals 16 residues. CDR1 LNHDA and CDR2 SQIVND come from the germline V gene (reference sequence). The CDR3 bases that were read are TGTGCCAGTAATGGGAACAGGGGTCCGAACACCGGGGAG. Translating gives CASNGNRGPNTGE. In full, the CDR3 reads CASNGNRGPNTGELFF.

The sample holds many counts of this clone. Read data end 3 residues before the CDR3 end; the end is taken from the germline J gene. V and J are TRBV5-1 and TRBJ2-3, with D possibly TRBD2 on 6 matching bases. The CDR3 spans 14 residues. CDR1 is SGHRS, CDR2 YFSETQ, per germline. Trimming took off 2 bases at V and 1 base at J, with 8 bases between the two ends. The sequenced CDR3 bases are TGCGCCAGCAGCTTCTCGGGGGGCACAGATACG. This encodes CASSFSGGTDT. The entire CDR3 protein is CASSFSGGTDTQYF.

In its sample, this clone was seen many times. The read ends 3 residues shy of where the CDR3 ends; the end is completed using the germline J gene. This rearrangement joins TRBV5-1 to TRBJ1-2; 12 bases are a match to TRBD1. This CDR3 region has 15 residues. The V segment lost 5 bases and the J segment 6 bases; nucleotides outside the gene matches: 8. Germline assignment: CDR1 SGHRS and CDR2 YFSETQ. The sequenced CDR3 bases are TGCGCCAGCAGTCCCGGGACAGGGGGCGCAGATGGC. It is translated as CASSPGTGGADG. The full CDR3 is CASSPGTGGADGYTF. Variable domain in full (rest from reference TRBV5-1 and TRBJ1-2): KAGVTQTPRYLIKTRGQQVTLSCSPISGHRSVSWYQQTPGQGLQFLFEYFSETQRNKGNFPGRFSGRQFSNSRSEMNVSTLELGDSALYLCASSPGTGGADGYTFGSGTRLTVV.

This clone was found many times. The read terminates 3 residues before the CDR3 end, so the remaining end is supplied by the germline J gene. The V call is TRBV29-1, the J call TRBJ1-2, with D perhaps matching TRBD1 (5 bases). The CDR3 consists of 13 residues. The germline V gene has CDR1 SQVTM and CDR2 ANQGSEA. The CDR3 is CSALDRDSYDYTF. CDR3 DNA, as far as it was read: TGCAGCGCTCTAGACAGAGACTCCTACGAC.